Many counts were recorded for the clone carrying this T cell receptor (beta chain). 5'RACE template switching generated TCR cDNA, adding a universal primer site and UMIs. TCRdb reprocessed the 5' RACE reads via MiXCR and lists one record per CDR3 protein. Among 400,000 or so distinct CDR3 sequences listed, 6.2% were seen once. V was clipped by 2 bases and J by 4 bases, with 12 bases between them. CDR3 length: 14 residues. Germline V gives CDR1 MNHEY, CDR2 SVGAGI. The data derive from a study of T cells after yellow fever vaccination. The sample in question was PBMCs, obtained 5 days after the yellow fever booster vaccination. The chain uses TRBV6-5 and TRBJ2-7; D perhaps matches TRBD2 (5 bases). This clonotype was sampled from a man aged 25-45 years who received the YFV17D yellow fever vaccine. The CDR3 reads CASSYAGNVYEQYF. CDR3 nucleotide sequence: TGTGCCAGCAGTTACGCCGGGAACGTATACGAGCAGTACTTC.